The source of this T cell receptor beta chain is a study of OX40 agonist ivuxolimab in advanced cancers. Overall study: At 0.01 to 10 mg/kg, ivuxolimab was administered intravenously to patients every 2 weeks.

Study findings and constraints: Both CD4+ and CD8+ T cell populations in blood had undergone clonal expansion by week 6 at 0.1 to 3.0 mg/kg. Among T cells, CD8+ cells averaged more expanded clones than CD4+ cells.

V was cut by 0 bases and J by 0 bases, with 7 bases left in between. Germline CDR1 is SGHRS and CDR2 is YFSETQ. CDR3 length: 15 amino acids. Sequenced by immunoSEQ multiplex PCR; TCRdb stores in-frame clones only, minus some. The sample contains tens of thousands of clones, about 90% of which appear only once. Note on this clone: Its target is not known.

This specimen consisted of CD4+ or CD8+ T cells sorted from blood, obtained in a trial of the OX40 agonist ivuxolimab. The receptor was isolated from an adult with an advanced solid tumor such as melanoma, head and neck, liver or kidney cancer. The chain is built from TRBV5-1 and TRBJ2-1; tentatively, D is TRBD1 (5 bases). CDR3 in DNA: TGCGCCAGCAGCTTGGCGCAGGGCTCCTACAATGAGCAGTTCTTC. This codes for CASSLAQGSYNEQFF.